The TCR beta chain under discussion was sequenced for a study of shared clonotypes between healthy human individuals. With V trimmed by 2 bases and J by 3 bases, 10 bases remained unmatched. The CDR3 consists of 17 residues. Germline lookup yields CDR1 SGHRS and CDR2 YFSETQ. The CD4+ fraction was divided into a CD45RA+ naive subset and a CD45RA-negative memory subset. Of note for this clone: Its antigen is as yet unknown.

Using immunoSEQ multiplex PCR, the repertoire was profiled, and TCRdb retains in-frame clones only, with some absent. This repertoire shows 1,100,000 or so clones, approximately 80% found once; its top ten account for approximately 0.52%. Study observations and caveats: Estimated clonotype richness was generally higher in naive than memory subsets.

J is TRBJ2-7 and V is TRBV5-1, with TRBD1 matching over 11 bases. The sample consisted of memory CD4+ T cells from PBMCs. Indicated subset: CD45RA-negative fraction. The sequence was obtained from a man aged 18 to 29 in good health. Some clones in this sample may be carry-over from other donors' samples. The CDR3 here is CASSFGGRTGGIYEQYF. The CDR3 nucleotides are TGCGCCAGCAGCTTTGGAGGGAGGACAGGGGGCATCTACGAGCAGTACTTC.